A selection of T cell receptor beta chains follows, all from one sample in a study of T cells in Graves' hyperthyroidism and ophthalmopathy. TCRdb processed the multiplex PCR reads anew with MiXCR; each CDR3 protein has one entry. The table lists over 350,000 distinct CDR3 sequences, around a sixth of them singletons, with around two fifths in the top ten. Sequenced input: blood. All receptors come from a young man with Graves' ophthalmopathy. CDR3s include the opening cysteine and the closing phenylalanine or tryptophan. D genes are given only for firm matches. Not all rows give a size; the values are once, few, many and, for expanded clones, a class.

CDR3 length	V gene	D gene	clone size	J gene	CDR3 DNA	CDR3 protein
15	TRBV29-1	-	few	TRBJ2-7	TGCAGCGTTGAAGATCCATCCTGGGGCGGGAACGAGCAGTACTTC	CSVEDPSWGGNEQYF
14	TRBV3-1	TRBD1	many	TRBJ1-2	TGTGCCAGCAGCCCACTAAGACAGGGCTATGGCTACACCTTC	CASSPLRQGYGYTF
14	TRBV5-4	-	-	TRBJ2-5	TGTGCCAGCAGCCCGCGTGGGACCGGAGAGACCCAGTACTTC	CASSPRGTGETQYF
13	TRBV18	-	few	TRBJ1-2	TGTGCCAGCTCACCATCCCAGAACTATGGCTACATCTTC	CASSPSQNYGYIF
15	TRBV20-1	TRBD2	-	TRBJ2-3	TGCAGTGCTAGTAAGGGGCGGGGGGGCACAGATACGCAGTATTTT	CSASKGRGGTDTQYF
13	TRBV7-3	-	few	TRBJ2-1	TGCGCCAGCAGCACAGCCCCCCGGGGTGAGCAGTTCTTC	CASSTAPRGEQFF
13	TRBV13	-	few	TRBJ2-5	TGTGCCAGCAGCTTTAGCGCGGGGGAGACCCAGTACTTC	CASSFSAGETQYF
11	TRBV29-1	-	few	TRBJ2-3	TGCAGCGTTGGACGCGATGATACGCAGTATTTT	CSVGRDDTQYF
13	TRBV12-3/TRBV12-4	-	-	TRBJ2-7	TGTGCCAGCAGTTTAAAGGGGCTGGGAAGGCAGTACTTC	CASSLKGLGRQYF
15	TRBV11-2	TRBD1	-	TRBJ2-1	TGTGCCAGCAGCCCGGGGACAGGGGTCTACAATGAGCAGTTCTTC	CASSPGTGVYNEQFF
13	TRBV5-1	-	-	TRBJ2-1	TGCGCCAGCAGCTTAAGGGAGGACAATGAGCAGTTCTTC	CASSLREDNEQFF
16	TRBV4-1	-	few	TRBJ1-4	TGCGCCAGCAGCCAAGTCCCTCGCAAACCCAATGAAAAACTGTTTTTT	CASSQVPRKPNEKLFF
15	TRBV7-9	-	many	TRBJ1-5	TGTGCCAGCAGCTCGAACCGGGACGGCCCTACGCCCCAGCATTTT	CASSSNRDGPTPQHF
14	TRBV7-9	-	many	TRBJ2-1	TGTGCCAGCGGGGGGGGCGGGGGTAACAATGAGCAGTTCTTC	CASGGGGGNNEQFF
13	TRBV29-1	-	-	TRBJ1-6	TGCAGCGTTGAAGAGGACGGGAATTCACCCCTCCACTTT	CSVEEDGNSPLHF
15	TRBV10-3	TRBD1	many	TRBJ2-5	TGTGCCATCAGAGACGACGGGACAGCTCAAGAGACCCAGTACTTC	CAIRDDGTAQETQYF
17	TRBV7-7	TRBD1	-	TRBJ1-2	TGTGCTAGCAGCCTCTTCTCCGGGACAGGAGCTAACTATGGCTACACCTTC	CASSLFSGTGANYGYTF
12	TRBV5-8	-	many	TRBJ1-2	TGTGCCAGCAGCTTTGGGGGTGATGGCTACACCTTC	CASSFGGDGYTF
13	TRBV6-5	-	-	TRBJ1-1	TGTGCCAGCAGTTACGGTCCCGGGAAAGAAGCTTTCTTT	CASSYGPGKEAFF
15	TRBV7-3	-	many	TRBJ2-3	TGTGCCAGCAGCTTAGACCGCACCGGCACAGATACGCAGTATTTT	CASSLDRTGTDTQYF
15	TRBV11-3	-	many	TRBJ2-5	TGTGCCAGCAGCTTGGGGGGCGTGGGTCAAGAGACCCAGTACTTC	CASSLGGVGQETQYF
22	TRBV14	TRBD1	once	TRBJ2-7	TGTGCCAGCAGCCAAGGAAACTCTATCCCTCCTAAGATCCGGGACAGAAGGAACGAGCAGTACTTC	CASSQGNSIPPKIRDRRNEQYF
12	TRBV5-1	-	-	TRBJ2-7	TGCGCCAGCAGCTTCGAAGGGAACGAGCAGTACTTC	CASSFEGNEQYF